The source of this T cell receptor beta chain is a study of blood T cell repertoires in COVID-19. Study overall: Specimens from acute and convalescent COVID-19 originated in the United States, Italy and Spain. T cells, B-cell-depleted T cells, or PBMCs supplied cDNA or gDNA.

Per the original methods: Amplification of reference gene primers was used by the study to estimate nucleated cell counts. Method: immunoSEQ multiplex PCR; TCRdb's copy keeps in-frame clones and lacks some. Clone size and the V and J calls come from that table; the DNA yielded D and trimming. The repertoire holds 110,000 or so clones, with over 75% as singletons. This CDR3 contains 13 residues. Germline V lookup: CDR1 SGHDT, CDR2 YYEEEE. Trimming stripped 0 bases from V and 5 bases from J, with 8 bases between. The TCR sequence derives from a man aged 45 to 65 with acute or convalescent COVID-19. The sequencing input was peripheral blood. The rearrangement links TRBV5-6 to TRBJ1-2; no definite D call. The CDR3 protein is CASSLGRIYGYTF. The CDR3 nucleotides read TGTGCCAGCAGCTTGGGCAGGATATATGGCTACACCTTC. Full variable domain (remainder filled in from reference TRBV5-6 and TRBJ1-2): DAGVTQSPTHLIKTRGQQVTLRCSPKSGHDTVSWYQQALGQGPQFIFQYYEEEERQRGNFPDRFSGHQFPNYSSELNVNALLLGDSALYLCASSLGRIYGYTFGSGTRLTVV.